This T cell receptor beta chain was recorded in a study of blood T cell repertoires in COVID-19. Background on the study: The samples span acute and convalescent COVID-19 from the United States, Italy and Spain. The analysed material was cDNA or gDNA that came from T cells, B-cell-depleted T cells, or PBMCs.

The CDR3 covers 17 residues. V shed 0 bases and J 2 bases; nucleotides not matched to a gene: 9. Germline assignment: CDR1 LGHNT and CDR2 FRNRAP. Authors' analysis steps: Amplification of reference gene primers was used by the study to estimate nucleated cell counts. Method: immunoSEQ multiplex PCR; TCRdb's copy keeps in-frame clones and lacks some. That table gives V, J and clone size, and the DNA gave D and trimming. The table shows about 220,000 clones, with 80% to 90% occurring only once. This chain connects TRBV12-5 to TRBJ2-7; 8 nucleotides agree with TRBD2. Material: peripheral blood. This sequence originates from an older woman who had recovered from COVID-19. This CDR3 is CASGLVQIGGGTYEQYF. CDR3 nucleotides: TGTGCTAGTGGTTTGGTACAGATCGGCGGGGGGACCTACGAGCAGTACTTC.